The T cell receptor (beta chain) under discussion was sequenced for a study of blood T cell repertoires in COVID-19. Across the study: COVID-19 samples, acute and convalescent, were from the United States, Italy and Spain. Sources were T cells, B-cell-depleted T cells, or PBMCs; the material itself was cDNA or gDNA.

Authors' data handling: Estimates of nucleated cell counts were drawn from the amplification of reference gene primers. Sequencing used immunoSEQ multiplex PCR; TCRdb keeps in-frame clones, though not all of them. V, J and clone size reflect that table, while D and trimming were determined from the DNA. The sample records 250,000 or so clones, roughly nine tenths being singletons. Per the germline V gene, CDR1 is LNHDA and CDR2 is SQIVND (reference sequence). The V gene end was trimmed by 6 bases and the J gene end by 5 bases; junction bases not matched to a gene: 9. The CDR3 covers 14 residues. This chain joins TRBV19 and TRBJ1-1, with 7 bases lining up with TRBD1. Sequences were obtained from peripheral blood. The TCR originated in a woman aged 40 to 50 who had recovered from COVID-19. Here the CDR3 DNA reads TGTGCCAGTAGGCCGACAGGGTTCGGGACTGAAGCTTTCTTT. The encoded protein is CASRPTGFGTEAFF.